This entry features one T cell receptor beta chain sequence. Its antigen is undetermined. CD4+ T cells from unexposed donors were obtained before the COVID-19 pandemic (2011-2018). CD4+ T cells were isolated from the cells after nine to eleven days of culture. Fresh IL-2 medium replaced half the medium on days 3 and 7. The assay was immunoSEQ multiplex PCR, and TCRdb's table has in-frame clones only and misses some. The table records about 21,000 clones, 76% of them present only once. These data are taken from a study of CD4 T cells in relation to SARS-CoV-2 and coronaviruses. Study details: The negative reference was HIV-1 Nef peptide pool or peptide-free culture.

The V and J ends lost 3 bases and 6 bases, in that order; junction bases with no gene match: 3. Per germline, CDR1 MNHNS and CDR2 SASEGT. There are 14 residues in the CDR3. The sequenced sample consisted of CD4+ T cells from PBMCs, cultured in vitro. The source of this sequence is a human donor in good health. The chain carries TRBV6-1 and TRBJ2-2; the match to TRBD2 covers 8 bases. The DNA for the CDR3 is TGTGCCAGCAGTGATGGTAGCGGGGCCGGGGAGCTGTTTTTT. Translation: CASSDGSGAGELFF.